Presented here are 27 T cell receptor beta chains from one specimen sequenced in a study of T cell repertoires in cytomegalovirus infection. TCRdb re-analysed the reads in MiXCR, keeping a single row per CDR3 protein. The sample lists under 300,000 distinct CDR3 sequences, roughly 21% occurring once. These receptors' targets are unknown. The sequences come from cultured PBMCs, collected from culture after CMV antigen stimulation. The receptors originated from a human donor in good health (CMV status not recorded). Some clones in this sample may be carry-over from other donors' samples.

This clonotype was observed a few times. The chain has TRBV12-3 or TRBV12-4 and TRBJ2-7; TRBD1 agrees at 10 bases. The CDR3 is 14 amino acids. V trimming: 10 bases; J trimming: 0 bases; junction bases outside the gene matches: 6. CDR3: CATRQGAGSYEQYF. CDR3 DNA: TGTGCCACACGACAGGGGGCAGGCTCCTACGAGCAGTACTTC.

This clonotype appeared a few times. J is TRBJ1-6 and V is TRBV12-3 or TRBV12-4, with D tentatively TRBD1 (6 bases). The CDR3 runs 14 residues. V was pared by 6 bases and J by 7 bases, with 13 bases between. The CDR3 region has the DNA TGTGCCAGCAGCCGGGGGCAGGGGAATTCACCCCTCCACTTT. It is translated as CASSRGQGNSPLHF.

The chain carries TRBV6-8 and TRBJ2-6; D remains unclear. Per the germline V gene, CDR1 is MNHGY and CDR2 is SAAAGT. V gave up 8 bases and J gave up 0 bases, with 14 bases separating them. The CDR3 covers 16 residues. The CDR3 coding sequence is TGTGCCAGCGGCGCAGGTGTCCTCTCTGGGGCCAACGTCCTGACTTTC. It encodes CASGAGVLSGANVLTF.

The chain couples TRBV12-3 or TRBV12-4 to TRBJ1-1; no definite D call. Trimming took off 1 base at V and 6 bases at J, with 9 bases between the two ends. The CDR3 length is 13 residues. CDR3 nucleotides: TGTGCCAGCAGTTTAGGCGGTGTTGCTGAAGCTTTCTTT. It is translated as CASSLGGVAEAFF.

The sample holds many counts of this clonotype. The chain combines TRBV12-3 or TRBV12-4 with TRBJ2-2, with D maybe TRBD2 (5 bases). V was cut by 4 bases and J by 4 bases, with 13 bases left in between. The CDR3 length is 15 residues. CDR3 loop: CASSSLRGPTGELFF. In DNA, the CDR3 is TGTGCCAGCAGTTCCCTCCGGGGTCCCACCGGGGAGCTGTTTTTT.

This clonotype was counted a single time. This sequence joins TRBV12-3 or TRBV12-4 and TRBJ1-5; D uncertain. The CDR3 runs to 15 residues. Trimming removed 5 bases from V and 4 bases from J, with 15 bases in between. CDR3 region: CASSPSEGGNQPQHF. The CDR3 DNA reads TGTGCCAGCAGTCCTTCAGAGGGTGGGAATCAGCCCCAGCATTTT.

This clonotype occurred a few times. The chain employs TRBV6-5 and TRBJ2-7; 8 bases are a match to TRBD1. From germline, CDR1 is MNHEY and CDR2 SVGAGI. The CDR3 contains 16 residues. V shed 5 bases and J 4 bases; nucleotides not matched to a gene: 13. CDR3 region: CASSPSGQGHKYEQYV. The CDR3 region has the DNA TGTGCCAGCAGTCCCAGTGGACAGGGACATAAGTACGAGCAGTACGTC.

There are many counts of this clonotype. The chain links TRBV4-1 to TRBJ1-2; D is unresolved. The germline V and J ends were trimmed by 0 bases and 0 bases, with 8 bases remaining between them. The CDR3 loop spans 15 amino acids. Germline V CDR1 and CDR2: MGHRA, YSYEKL. The CDR3 DNA sequence: TGCGCCAGCAGCCAAGATCTGAGAGCTAACTATGGCTACACCTTC. This gives the protein CASSQDLRANYGYTF.

V is TRBV6-6 and J is TRBJ1-6; D is ambiguous. This CDR3 region has 13 residues. V dropped 8 bases and J dropped 7 bases, with 12 bases sitting between them. Germline assignment: CDR1 MNHNY and CDR2 SVGAGI (reference sequence). The CDR3 sequence: CASWAVENSPLHF. The CDR3 bases are TGTGCCAGCTGGGCGGTGGAAAATTCACCCCTCCACTTT.

This clonotype occurred a few times. The chain links TRBV12-3 or TRBV12-4 to TRBJ1-5, with D unclear. The CDR3 covers 18 residues. The ends were cut back, 5 bases at V and 0 bases at J, with 20 bases in the middle. The CDR3 DNA reads TGTGCCAGCAGTCGACTGGGGAGAGGCCTCAATAGCAATCAGCCCCAGCATTTT. Translation: CASSRLGRGLNSNQPQHF.

The chain employs TRBV7-6 and TRBJ1-2; D gene uncertain. The CDR3 has 14 amino acids. V was cut by 3 bases and J by 0 bases, with 8 bases left in between. Germline CDR1 SGHVS, CDR2 FNYEAQ. The CDR3 bases are TGTGCCAGCAGCTTGGCAGCTTCTAACTATGGCTACACCTTC. Translated: CASSLAASNYGYTF.

In regard to this clonotype: One end of the junction varies from germline; a read error may be responsible. In DNA form, the CDR3 reads TGTGCCAGCAGTCCGGGGACAGGGCACACTGAAGCTCTCTTT. The encoded protein is CASSPGTGHTEALF. This chain uses TRBV28 with TRBJ1-1; 9 positions match TRBD1. This CDR3 has 14 residues. Germline-derived CDR1 and CDR2 are MDHEN and SYDVKM.

The rearrangement uses TRBV4-3 and TRBJ1-1; a possible D gene is TRBD1 (6 bases). Germline assignment: CDR1 LGHNA and CDR2 YSLEER. With 1 base removed from V and 5 bases from J, the gap between germline ends came to 17 bases. The CDR3 is made up of 16 amino acids. In nucleotides, the CDR3 is TGCGCCAGCAGCCAAGCTTGGGGGCAGTTTTTAACTGAAGCTTTCTTT. This gives the protein CASSQAWGQFLTEAFF.

This clonotype showed up many times. CDR3: CASSSRRRSYNEQFF. The CDR3 coding sequence is TGTGCCAGCAGCTCGAGGAGGAGGTCCTACAATGAGCAGTTCTTC. This chain connects TRBV7-2 to TRBJ2-1; tentative D call: TRBD2 (5 bases). CDR3 size: 15 residues. Germline lookup yields CDR1 SGHTA and CDR2 FQGNSA. Trimming left V 4 bases short and J 1 base short, with 11 bases between.

In this sample, this clonotype turned up a few times. This chain connects TRBV12-3 or TRBV12-4 to TRBJ2-3, with D maybe TRBD1 (6 bases). Trimming pared 5 bases from V and 0 bases from J, leaving 15 bases between. This CDR3 is 16 amino acids long. CDR3 DNA: TGTGCCAGCAGTCATACAGGGAAGACTAGCACAGATACGCAGTATTTT. Residues: CASSHTGKTSTDTQYF.

The chain carries TRBV18 and TRBJ1-1; maybe TRBD1 (5 bases). Trimming took 3 bases from V and 1 from J, leaving 9 bases between them. From germline, CDR1 is KGHSH and CDR2 LQKENI. The CDR3 is 14 residues long. The CDR3 DNA sequence: TGTGCCAGCTCACCCAGGGCCGCGAACACTGAAGCTTTCTTT. It is translated as CASSPRAANTEAFF.

This clonotype was observed many times. This chain's CDR3 is CASTLRRSLGLAEGNEQFF. Here the CDR3 DNA reads TGTGCCAGCACCCTGCGTCGGAGCCTGGGACTAGCGGAGGGCAATGAGCAGTTCTTC. The genes are TRBV7-8 and TRBJ2-1; TRBD2 agrees at 11 bases. The length of the CDR3 is 19 residues. Trimming took 7 bases from V and 6 from J; bases not matched to a gene: 20. Germline V gene sequence: CDR1 SGHVS, CDR2 FQNEAQ.

In this sample, this clonotype turned up many times. The chain combines TRBV7-2 with TRBJ2-1; TRBD2 aligns across 13 bases. The germline gives CDR1 SGHTA, CDR2 FQGNSA. The ends lost 4 bases at V and 0 bases at J; junction bases unmatched: 0. This CDR3 has 16 amino acids. The CDR3 protein is CASSWTSGSSYNEQFF. DNA for the CDR3: TGTGCCAGCAGCTGGACTAGCGGGAGCTCCTACAATGAGCAGTTCTTC.

The chain joins TRBV30 to TRBJ1-2; the D is unclear. CDR3 length equals 12 residues. Germline V gives CDR1 GTSNPN, CDR2 SVGIG (reference sequence). V was trimmed by 3 bases and J by 4 bases, leaving 9 bases between them. CDR3 in DNA: TGTGCCTGGAGACCAGGCGCCTATGGCTACACCTTC. Protein sequence: CAWRPGAYGYTF.

The genes are TRBV12-3 or TRBV12-4 and TRBJ1-2; possible D gene TRBD1, 5 bases. The V and J ends lost 9 bases and 1 base respectively, with 18 bases between them. CDR3 length: 15 amino acids. The CDR3 reads CASRESRGDNYGYTF. The CDR3 DNA reads as TGTGCCAGTCGGGAAAGCCGGGGGGATAACTATGGCTACACCTTC.

Note on this clonotype: It may be a read error: a sequence one base away is much more abundant. The chain has TRBV7-2 and TRBJ1-2; D gene unclear. Germline V gives CDR1 SGHTA, CDR2 FQGNSA. V was clipped by 4 bases and J by 8 bases, with 11 bases between them. This CDR3 has 12 amino acids. The CDR3 spells CASSSRARGYTF. The DNA of the CDR3 is TGTGCCAGCAGCTCGCGGGCGAGGGGCTACACCTTC.

The table lists this clonotype with a few counts. V usage is TRBV20-1 and J usage is TRBJ2-5; D ambiguous. Germline V CDR1 and CDR2: DFQATT, SNEGSKA (reference sequence). The length of the CDR3 is 12 residues. Trimming removed 4 bases from V and 4 bases from J, with 10 bases in between. The CDR3 region is CSAMIPTETQYF. CDR3 sequence (DNA): TGCAGTGCTATGATTCCCACAGAGACCCAGTACTTC.

This clonotype was seen a few times. This chain joins TRBV5-6 and TRBJ1-1; 9 nucleotides align to TRBD1. This CDR3 is 17 amino acids long. Germline CDR1 SGHDT, CDR2 YYEEEE. Germline trimming cut 3 bases from V and 2 bases from J; bases unmatched to any gene: 11. CDR3: CASSWTGDLRVNTEAFF. CDR3 bases: TGTGCCAGCAGCTGGACAGGGGATTTGAGGGTCAACACTGAAGCTTTCTTT.

This clonotype was seen many times. This chain joins TRBV7-7 and TRBJ2-3, with D perhaps matching TRBD2 (5 bases). This CDR3 is built from 15 residues. The ends were cut back, 1 base at V and 2 bases at J, with 10 bases in the middle. Germline V CDR1 and CDR2: SSHAT, FNYEAQ (reference sequence). The CDR3 DNA sequence: TGTGCCAGCAGCTTAGGGCACCGGGACACAGATACGCAGTATTTT. As protein: CASSLGHRDTDTQYF.

CDR3 protein: CAWSSPSRGERDTQYF. As DNA, the CDR3 is TGTGCCTGGAGTTCCCCTTCCAGGGGCGAACGGGATACGCAGTATTTT. The chain carries TRBV30 and TRBJ2-3, with D perhaps matching TRBD1 (6 bases). The CDR3 is made up of 16 amino acids. Germline values: CDR1 GTSNPN, CDR2 SVGIG (reference sequence). The germline V and J ends were trimmed by 2 bases and 6 bases, with 21 bases remaining between them.

This clonotype was counted a few times. This rearrangement joins TRBV15 to TRBJ2-7, with D tentatively TRBD2 (6 bases). V dropped 0 bases and J dropped 2 bases, with 17 bases sitting between them. The CDR3 contains 17 residues. Germline CDR1 LNHNV, CDR2 YYDKDF (reference sequence). The CDR3, as DNA: TGTGCCACCAGCAGAGATCACCCGGGAGTATTCCCCTACGAGCAGTACTTC. Translation: CATSRDHPGVFPYEQYF.

This clonotype showed up just a few times. The V gene is TRBV11-2, the J gene TRBJ1-2; D remains ambiguous. The CDR3 extends over 14 amino acids. With 0 bases removed from V and 2 bases from J, the gap between germline ends came to 7 bases. Looked up from germline, CDR1 is SGHAT and CDR2 is FQNNGV. The CDR3 coding sequence is TGTGCCAGCAGCTTAGACAGAGGGAACTATGGCTACACCTTC. Protein product: CASSLDRGNYGYTF.